This T cell receptor (beta chain) was recorded in a study of blood T cell repertoires in COVID-19. In the source study's methods: Estimation of nucleated cell counts relied on the amplification of reference gene primers. Generated by immunoSEQ multiplex PCR, the TCRdb table keeps only in-frame clones and is missing some. The D gene and trimming were derived from the DNA, and the V and J assignments and clone size from that table. The table shows about 56,000 clones, with 89% occurring only once. The source material was peripheral blood. The origin of this receptor is a human donor in a cohort sampled during active COVID-19.

The CDR3 region has the DNA TGTGCCAGCAGTCTGACAGGGTACACTGAAGCTTTCTTT. Translated, it gives CASSLTGYTEAFF. The chain employs TRBV25-1 and TRBJ1-1, with 7 bases matching TRBD1. CDR1 is MGHDK and CDR2 is SYGVNS in the germline V gene. The trim removed 5 bases at V and 3 bases at J, leaving 3 bases unmatched. The CDR3 runs to 13 residues.